This T cell receptor beta chain originates from a study of blood T cell repertoires in COVID-19. Study in general: PBMCs, B-cell-depleted T cells, or T cells were the source of the cDNA or gDNA that made up the material.

In the authors' methods: Amplified reference gene primers provided the basis for estimating nucleated cell counts. Clones were read by immunoSEQ multiplex PCR, and TCRdb kept only the in-frame ones, dropping some. The DNA gave D and trimming, while V, J and clone size come from that table. This table has about 260,000 clones, about 91% appearing once. Trimming took 4 bases from V and 2 from J; bases not matched to a gene: 6. CDR3 length: 15 amino acids. Germline V gene data show CDR1 as MDHEN and CDR2 as SYDVKM. The chain combines TRBV28 with TRBJ1-1, with 8 bases identical to TRBD1. The receptor comes from a man aged 40-55 years who had been exposed to COVID-19. The material sequenced was PBMCs or T cells enriched from blood (not recorded which). The CDR3 DNA reads as TGTGCCAGCAGTTCCAGGACAGGGCGAAACACTGAAGCTTTCTTT. This codes for CASSSRTGRNTEAFF.